This T cell receptor (beta chain) was found in a study of cytomegalovirus exposure and HLA in healthy donors. The PCR ran on 60 Vbeta and 13 Jbeta primers. Using immunoSEQ multiplex PCR, the repertoire was profiled, and TCRdb retains in-frame clones only, with some absent. The sample contains over 130,000 clones, almost 85% of which appear only once. This clone was counted a single time. V was trimmed by 7 bases and J by 2 bases, leaving 11 bases between them. The germline V gene encodes CDR1 MNHEY and CDR2 SVGAGI. The CDR3 has 13 residues. The sample taken for sequencing was PBMCs. The rearrangement links TRBV6-5 to TRBJ1-2; D uncertain. The sequence was obtained from a man aged 30-40 years in good health and CMV-seropositive. The CDR3 reads CASTFQRNYGYTF. The DNA for the CDR3 is TGTGCCAGCACTTTTCAGCGGAACTATGGCTACACCTTC.